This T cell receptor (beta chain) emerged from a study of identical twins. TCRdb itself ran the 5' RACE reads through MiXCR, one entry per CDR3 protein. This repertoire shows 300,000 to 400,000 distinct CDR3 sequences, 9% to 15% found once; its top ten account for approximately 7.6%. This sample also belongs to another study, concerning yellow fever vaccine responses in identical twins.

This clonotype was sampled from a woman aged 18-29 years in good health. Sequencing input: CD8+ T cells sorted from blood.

The CDR3 bases are TGTGCCAGCAGTGAATGGGGGGAGCTGGAGTCACCCCTCCACTTT. Amino acids: CASSEWGELESPLHF. The chain couples TRBV25-1 to TRBJ1-6; a possible D gene is TRBD1 (5 bases). Trimming cost V 1 base and J 10 bases, with 14 bases left between them. Per the germline V gene, CDR1 is MGHDK and CDR2 is SYGVNS. CDR3 size: 15 residues.